The clone carrying this T cell receptor beta chain was detected many times. Its antigen is unknown. Using RNA transcripts, the TCR beta CDR3 regions were amplified. Scientists carried out first-round RT-PCR using HTBI primers and then a second-round multiplex PCR. One entry per CDR3 protein results from TCRdb running MiXCR on the multiplex PCR reads. The table records 650,000 to 800,000 distinct CDR3 sequences, more than 40% of them present only once. This sample was included in a study of Graves' ophthalmopathy and Graves' hyperthyroidism. Study context: Peripheral blood sampling occurred at initial diagnosis, before any treatment. Study-level points and caveats: Ophthalmopathy could be told apart from stable hyperthyroidism by a 13-signature model (about 90% sensitivity, about 80% specificity).

Specimen: peripheral blood. The receptor was isolated from an adult man with Graves' ophthalmopathy.

In DNA form, the CDR3 reads TGCGCCAGCAGCCAGGACAGGGTTGGAGAGACCCAGTACTTC. Translation: CASSQDRVGETQYF. V and J are TRBV5-1 and TRBJ2-5; 8 bases match TRBD1. After removal of 4 bases from V and 4 bases from J, the junction contained 6 bases not matched to a gene. The CDR3 is 14 amino acids. Germline CDR1 and CDR2: SGHRS and YFSETQ.